The T cell receptor beta chain described here comes from a study of cytomegalovirus exposure and HLA in healthy donors. Germline loops: CDR1 SEHNR, CDR2 FQNEAQ (reference sequence). With 0 bases clipped from V and 2 bases from J, the junction kept 3 bases outside the gene matches. The CDR3 runs to 16 residues. Study-level findings and limits: Later analysis associated a missense DCLRE1C variant with TCR beta V- and J-gene trimming.

Concerning this clone: Its antigen remains unidentified.

PCR primers comprised 60 Vbeta and 13 Jbeta primers. Libraries were prepared by immunoSEQ multiplex PCR; TCRdb keeps only in-frame clonotypes and omits some of them. The profile shows 110,000 or so clones, 70% to 80% of them singletons. The source is a woman aged 40 to 50 in good health and CMV-seropositive. The rearrangement links TRBV7-9 to TRBJ2-7; 11 positions match TRBD1. The sample taken for sequencing was PBMCs. This CDR3 reads CASSLALGQGAYEQYF. In nucleotides, the CDR3 is TGTGCCAGCAGCTTAGCGCTGGGACAGGGGGCCTACGAGCAGTACTTC. The full variable domain, rest sourced from reference TRBV7-9 and TRBJ2-7, is DTGVSQNPRHKITKRGQNVTFRCDPISEHNRLYWYRQTLGQGPEFLTYFQNEAQLEKSRLLSDRFSAERPKGSFSTLEIQRTEQGDSAMYLCASSLALGQGAYEQYFGPGTRLTVT.